The 10 T cell receptor beta chains below were found in one sample sequenced in a study of shared clonotypes between healthy human individuals (TCRdb year 2020). Libraries were constructed by the immunoSEQ multiplex PCR assay. TCRdb re-hosts the immuneACCESS table, in-frame sequences only. Its copies lack some clones; in the studies checked, an unresolved V gene accounts for under half of them, and the cause for the rest is not known. This sample comprises almost 750,000 clones, 72% of them detected only once. The ten largest clones add up to approximately 1.8% of the sample. Sequenced sample: memory CD4+ T cells sorted from blood. According to the study, the label for this sample's cell subset or site signals: CD45RA-negative fraction. The receptors shown here come from a woman aged 25 to 39 in good health.

The chain employs TRBV4-1 and TRBJ2-3, with 7 bases matching TRBD2. V gave up 1 base and J gave up 2 bases; unmatched junction bases: 9. The CDR3 spans 17 residues. Per germline, CDR1 MGHRA and CDR2 YSYEKL. The DNA of the CDR3 is TGCGCCAGCAGCCAAGTGGTAGCTAGCGGAACCACAGATACGCAGTATTTT. Its translation is CASSQVVASGTTDTQYF.

The J gene is TRBJ2-1, the V gene TRBV11-2; a possible D gene is TRBD1 (6 bases). Germline V gene lookup returns CDR1 SGHAT and CDR2 FQNNGV. This CDR3 region has 16 residues. V lost 4 bases and J 7 bases, leaving 20 bases between the germline ends. The chain's CDR3 is CASSSTLGTNGNEQFF. The CDR3 nucleotides read TGTGCCAGCAGCTCTACCCTGGGGACAAACGGGAATGAGCAGTTCTTC.

This CDR3 is CASSWGQGAITDTQYF. In DNA, the CDR3 is TGCGCCAGCAGCTGGGGACAGGGGGCTATAACAGATACGCAGTATTTT. The chain is built from TRBV5-1 and TRBJ2-3, with 12 bases fitting TRBD1. The CDR3 totals 16 residues. Germline CDR1 and CDR2: SGHRS and YFSETQ. V shed 3 bases and J 3 bases; nucleotides not matched to a gene: 5.

This rearrangement joins TRBV28 to TRBJ2-5; the D is unclear. Between the trimmed V and J ends, which lost 1 base and 6 bases, there was a span of 9 bases. The length of the CDR3 is 13 residues. The germline V gene encodes CDR1 MDHEN and CDR2 SYDVKM. CDR3 nucleotide sequence: TGTGCCAGCAGTTTATCCAGTACAAAGACCCAGTACTTC. Translation gives CASSLSSTKTQYF.

Concerning this clone itself: Additional DNA sequences in this sample encode the identical CDR3. This chain links TRBV19 with TRBJ1-2; 7 nucleotides match TRBD1. Trimming cost V 5 bases and J 4 bases; bases outside gene matches: 4. CDR3 length: 13 residues. The germline V gene has CDR1 LNHDA and CDR2 SQIVND (reference sequence). CDR3 nucleotides: TGTGCCAGTAGTGCGGGGACAGTCTATGGCTACACCTTC. Translation gives CASSAGTVYGYTF.

The chain links TRBV28 to TRBJ1-4, with D maybe TRBD1 (6 bases). Germline V lookup: CDR1 MDHEN, CDR2 SYDVKM. V lost 5 bases, J lost 7 bases, and 14 bases lay in between. The CDR3 covers 14 residues. Here the CDR3 DNA reads TGTGCCAGCAGTGGGGGCGGGAATAGTGAAAAACTGTTTTTT. The encoded protein is CASSGGGNSEKLFF.

This clone showed up just once. V is TRBV30 and J is TRBJ1-2; D is unclear. Germline V CDR1 and CDR2: GTSNPN, SVGIG (reference sequence). Trimming removed 1 base at V and 9 bases at J, with 12 bases between. CDR3 length equals 12 residues. This CDR3 reads CAWSDDTTRYTF. CDR3 coding DNA: TGTGCCTGGAGTGACGACACCACTCGCTACACCTTC.

This clone was recorded a few times. This sequence joins TRBV7-9 and TRBJ2-1; 7 bases align to TRBD1. The germline gives CDR1 SEHNR, CDR2 FQNEAQ (reference sequence). V was pared by 6 bases and J by 6 bases, with 14 bases of the junction left unmatched. CDR3 length equals 16 residues. The CDR3 region is CASSPRRDSSSNEQFF. The DNA of the CDR3 is TGTGCCAGCAGTCCACGCCGGGACAGCAGTTCCAATGAGCAGTTCTTC.

As for this clone: The sample holds other DNA sequences that translate to the same CDR3. The V gene is TRBV5-1, the J gene TRBJ2-2, with a possible D match to TRBD1 (6 bases). The CDR3 totals 15 residues. Germline V gives CDR1 SGHRS, CDR2 YFSETQ. V was trimmed by 4 bases and J by 1 base, leaving 11 bases between them. In DNA form, the CDR3 reads TGCGCCAGCAGCCCGGGACACGAGAACACCGGGGAGCTGTTTTTT. Protein sequence: CASSPGHENTGELFF.

The chain links TRBV27 to TRBJ2-7; tentatively, D is TRBD2 (7 bases). CDR1 is MNHEY and CDR2 is SMNVEV in the germline V gene (reference sequence). V was clipped by 3 bases and J by 2 bases, with 14 bases between them. The CDR3 loop spans 15 amino acids. The CDR3 loop reads CASSFSGGGAYEQYF. The CDR3 DNA reads TGTGCCAGCAGTTTTTCGGGGGGCGGGGCCTACGAGCAGTACTTC.